The 7 T cell receptor beta chains given below trace back to one sample, sequenced in a study of blood T cell repertoires in COVID-19. Data came from immunoSEQ multiplex PCR; TCRdb stores just in-frame clones and leaves some out. The sample has approximately 350,000 clones; roughly 87% are singletons. The sequenced material came from PBMCs or T cells enriched from blood (not recorded which). The receptors were gathered from a woman in her 30s who had recovered from COVID-19.

Only a few counts were recorded for this clone. The chain recombines TRBV27 with TRBJ1-2; D is possibly TRBD1 (6 bases). The CDR3 length is 15 residues. Trimming stripped 2 bases from V and 8 bases from J, with 18 bases between. CDR1 MNHEY and CDR2 SMNVEV come from the germline V gene (reference sequence). CDR3 sequence reads: CASSLTSWPGVGYTF. Here the CDR3 DNA reads TGTGCCAGCAGTTTAACCTCTTGGCCAGGGGTCGGCTACACCTTC.

The rearrangement links TRBV19 to TRBJ2-1, with no clear D. Germline loops: CDR1 LNHDA, CDR2 SQIVND (reference sequence). Trimming cost V 7 bases and J 5 bases, with 15 bases left between them. The CDR3 runs to 14 residues. The CDR3 loop reads CASTIAAPDNEQFF. In DNA form, the CDR3 reads TGTGCCAGTACAATAGCAGCGCCCGACAATGAGCAGTTCTTC.

The chain has TRBV21-1 and TRBJ2-3; TRBD2 is the table's D call and was not checked against the DNA. TRBV21-1 is termed a pseudogene. The CDR3 extends over 13 amino acids. CDR3 coding DNA: TGTGCCAGCAGCTTACGGGATCAGGATACGCAGTATTTT. Protein sequence: CASSLRDQDTQYF.

The CDR3 DNA follows: TGTGCCAGTGAGGCTCGAGGACACGCCACTGAAGCTTTCTTT. It yields the protein CASEARGHATEAFF. The chain uses TRBV2 and TRBJ1-1; possibly TRBD1 for D (5 bases). Germline V CDR1 and CDR2: SNHLY, FYNNEI. Trimming shortened V by 9 bases and J by 4 bases, and 18 bases separated the two germline ends. There are 14 residues in the CDR3.

CDR3 bases: TGTGCCAGCAGCCCTACCCTGACAGGGGGCTTTAGCTACACCTTC. This encodes CASSPTLTGGFSYTF. The rearrangement links TRBV3-1 (or the pseudogene TRBV3-2) to TRBJ1-2; TRBD1 matches 10 bases. The germline CDR1 and CDR2 sequences are LGHDT and YNNKEL (reference sequence). The V segment lost 4 bases and the J segment 9 bases; nucleotides outside the gene matches: 11. The CDR3 contains 15 residues.

The chain links TRBV2 to TRBJ2-2; TRBD1 agrees at 11 bases. There are 16 residues in the CDR3. Trimming removed 6 bases from V and 4 bases from J; junction bases left unmatched: 7. CDR1 SNHLY and CDR2 FYNNEI come from the germline V gene. The chain's CDR3 is CASRQGQGVVTGELFF. The CDR3 nucleotides read TGTGCCAGCAGACAGGGACAGGGGGTTGTCACCGGGGAGCTGTTTTTT.

CDR3 in DNA: TGCGCCAGCAGTGAGTTGCGAGCCTATGGCTACACCTTC. This gives the protein CASSELRAYGYTF. The chain uses TRBV10-1 and TRBJ1-2, with unresolved D. V shed 1 base and J shed 4 bases, with 7 bases lying between them. This CDR3 has 13 residues. Germline V gene lookup returns CDR1 WNHNN and CDR2 SYGVQD (reference sequence).